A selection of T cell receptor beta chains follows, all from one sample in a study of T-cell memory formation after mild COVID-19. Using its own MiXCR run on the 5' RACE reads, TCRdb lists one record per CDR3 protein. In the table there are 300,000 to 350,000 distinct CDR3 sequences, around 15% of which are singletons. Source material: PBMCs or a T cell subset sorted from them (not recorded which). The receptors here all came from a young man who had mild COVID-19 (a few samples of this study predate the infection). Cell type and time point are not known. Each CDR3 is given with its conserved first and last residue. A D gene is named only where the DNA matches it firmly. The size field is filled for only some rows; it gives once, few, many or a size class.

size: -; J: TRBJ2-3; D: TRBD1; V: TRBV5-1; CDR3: CASSYGDRGYRTDTQYF; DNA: TGCGCCAGCAGCTACGGGGACAGGGGATATCGCACAGATACGCAGTATTTT
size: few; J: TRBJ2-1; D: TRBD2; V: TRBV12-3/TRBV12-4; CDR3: CASRSSGGANEQFF; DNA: TGTGCCAGCAGAAGTAGCGGGGGGGCAAATGAGCAGTTCTTC
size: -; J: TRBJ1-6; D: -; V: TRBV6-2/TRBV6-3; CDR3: CATRDGRNSPLHF; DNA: TGTGCCACAAGGGATGGACGGAATTCACCCCTCCACTTT
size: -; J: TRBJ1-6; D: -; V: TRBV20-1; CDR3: CSARDGAKGWSPLHF; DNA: TGCAGTGCTAGAGATGGGGCCAAGGGTTGGTCACCCCTCCACTTT
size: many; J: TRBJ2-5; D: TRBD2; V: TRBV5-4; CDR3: CASSLAGGFETQYF; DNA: TGTGCCAGCAGTTTAGCGGGGGGGTTTGAGACCCAGTACTTC
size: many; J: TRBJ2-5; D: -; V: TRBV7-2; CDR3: CASSLGQLKETQYF; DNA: TGTGCCAGCAGCTTAGGACAGTTGAAAGAGACCCAGTACTTC
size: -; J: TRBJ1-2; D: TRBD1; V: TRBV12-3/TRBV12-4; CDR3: CASSPPEGTGNGYTF; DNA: TGTGCCAGCAGTCCCCCCGAGGGGACAGGGAATGGCTACACCTTC
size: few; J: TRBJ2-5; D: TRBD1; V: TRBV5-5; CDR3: CASSGGQLQETQYF; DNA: TGTGCCAGCAGCGGGGGACAGCTCCAAGAGACCCAGTACTTC
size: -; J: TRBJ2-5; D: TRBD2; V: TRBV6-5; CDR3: CASSPGLAGFQETQYF; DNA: TGTGCCAGCAGCCCTGGACTAGCGGGGTTCCAAGAGACCCAGTACTTC
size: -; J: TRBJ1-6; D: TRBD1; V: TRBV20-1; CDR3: CSARGTVSSYNSPLHF; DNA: TGCAGTGCTAGGGGGACAGTGAGCTCCTATAATTCACCCCTCCACTTT
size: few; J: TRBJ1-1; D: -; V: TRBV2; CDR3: CASSETGTVSAEAFF; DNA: TGTGCCAGCAGTGAAACGGGCACGGTGTCGGCTGAAGCTTTCTTT
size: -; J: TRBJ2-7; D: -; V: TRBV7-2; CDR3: CASSLAGRRYDYEQYF; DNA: TGTGCCAGCAGCTTAGCCGGGCGCCGGTATGACTACGAGCAGTACTTC
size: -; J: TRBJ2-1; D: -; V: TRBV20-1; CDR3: CSASSASSSYNEQFF; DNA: TGCAGTGCTAGCTCAGCGTCGAGCTCCTACAATGAGCAGTTCTTC
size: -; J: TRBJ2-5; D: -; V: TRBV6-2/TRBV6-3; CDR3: CASNRRQAGGTQYF; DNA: TGTGCCAGCAACCGTCGACAGGCCGGGGGGACCCAGTACTTC
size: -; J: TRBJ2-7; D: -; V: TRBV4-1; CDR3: CASSQAPPGRSYEQYF; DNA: TGCGCCAGCAGCCAAGCCCCCCCGGGACGGTCCTACGAGCAGTACTTC
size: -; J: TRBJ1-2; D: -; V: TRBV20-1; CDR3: CSASFQGGHGYTF; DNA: TGCAGTGCTAGTTTTCAGGGCGGGCATGGCTACACCTTC
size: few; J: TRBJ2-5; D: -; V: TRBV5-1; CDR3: CASRPTGLSGETQYF; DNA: TGCGCCAGCAGACCAACAGGGTTATCGGGGGAGACCCAGTACTTC
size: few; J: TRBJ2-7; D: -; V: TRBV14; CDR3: CASSQGYYEQYF; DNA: TGTGCCAGCAGCCAAGGATACTACGAGCAGTACTTC
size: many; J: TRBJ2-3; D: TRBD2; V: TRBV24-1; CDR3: CATSDPGRGDADTQYF; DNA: TGTGCCACCAGTGATCCTGGCCGGGGGGATGCAGATACGCAGTATTTT
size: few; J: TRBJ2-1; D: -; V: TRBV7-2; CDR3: CASSLLVGSYNEQFF; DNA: TGTGCCAGCAGCTTGTTGGTAGGCTCCTACAATGAGCAGTTCTTC
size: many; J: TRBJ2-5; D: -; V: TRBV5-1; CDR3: CASSLAWGQSETQYF; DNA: TGCGCCAGCAGCTTGGCCTGGGGGCAATCGGAGACCCAGTACTTC
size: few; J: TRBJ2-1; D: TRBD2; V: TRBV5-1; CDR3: CASSLALAGEVYNEQFF; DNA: TGCGCCAGCAGCTTGGCCCTAGCGGGGGAGGTTTACAATGAGCAGTTCTTC
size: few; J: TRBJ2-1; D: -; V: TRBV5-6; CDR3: CASSAVLAEQFF; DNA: TGTGCCAGCAGCGCGGTACTCGCCGAGCAGTTCTTC
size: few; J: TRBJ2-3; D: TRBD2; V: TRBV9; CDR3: CASSLGTSGGLVDTQYF; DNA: TGTGCCAGCAGCCTAGGGACTAGCGGGGGTTTAGTCGATACGCAGTATTTT
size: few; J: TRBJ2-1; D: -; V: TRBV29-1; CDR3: CSVEGKGESYEQFF; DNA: TGCAGCGTTGAGGGAAAGGGTGAATCATATGAGCAGTTCTTC
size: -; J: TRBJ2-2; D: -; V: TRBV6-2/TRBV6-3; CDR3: CASRTWDLVSRSNTGELFF; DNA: TGTGCCAGCAGGACATGGGACCTCGTAAGCCGGTCGAACACCGGGGAGCTGTTTTTT
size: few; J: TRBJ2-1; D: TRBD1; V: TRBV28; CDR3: CASRPTGCHYNEQFF; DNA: TGTGCCAGCAGGCCGACAGGGTGTCACTACAATGAGCAGTTCTTC
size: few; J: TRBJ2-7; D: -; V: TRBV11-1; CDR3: CASSQPVRFSYEQYF; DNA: TGTGCCAGCAGCCAACCCGTGAGATTCTCCTACGAGCAGTACTTC
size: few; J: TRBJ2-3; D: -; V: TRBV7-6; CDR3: CASTTRGGTTDTQYF; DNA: TGTGCCAGTACGACTCGCGGGGGCACCACAGATACGCAGTATTTT
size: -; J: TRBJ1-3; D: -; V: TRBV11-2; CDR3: CASRPTGSSGNTIYF; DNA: TGTGCCAGCAGGCCTACAGGGTCCTCTGGAAACACCATATATTTT
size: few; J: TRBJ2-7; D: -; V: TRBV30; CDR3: CAWAAGGLYEQYF; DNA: TGTGCCTGGGCCGCCGGGGGGCTCTACGAGCAGTACTTC
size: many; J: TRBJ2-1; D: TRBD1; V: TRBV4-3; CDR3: CASSQDRGLGNEQFF; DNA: TGCGCCAGCAGCCAAGACAGGGGGCTTGGCAATGAGCAGTTCTTC
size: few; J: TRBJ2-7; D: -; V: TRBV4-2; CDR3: CASSQPATGSPYEQYF; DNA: TGTGCCAGCAGCCAACCGGCGACGGGGTCGCCCTACGAGCAGTACTTC
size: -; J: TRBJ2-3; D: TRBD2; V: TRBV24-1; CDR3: CATGSSGGTYTDTQYF; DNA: TGTGCCACCGGAAGTAGCGGGGGGACGTACACAGATACGCAGTATTTT
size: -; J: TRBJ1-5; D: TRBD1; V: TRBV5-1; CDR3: CASSDGQESNQPQHF; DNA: TGCGCCAGCAGCGACGGACAGGAAAGCAATCAGCCCCAGCATTTT
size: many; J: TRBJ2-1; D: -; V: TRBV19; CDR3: CASSNPLGAPFF; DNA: TGTGCCAGTAGTAATCCTCTAGGGGCTCCGTTCTTC
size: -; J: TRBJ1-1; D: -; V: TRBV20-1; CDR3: CSAREGTWGTEAFF; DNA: TGCAGTGCTAGAGAGGGTACCTGGGGAACTGAAGCTTTCTTT
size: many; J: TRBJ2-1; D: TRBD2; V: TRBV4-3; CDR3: CASSQEVAGGYNEQFF; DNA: TGCGCCAGCAGCCAAGAGGTAGCGGGGGGTTACAATGAGCAGTTCTTC
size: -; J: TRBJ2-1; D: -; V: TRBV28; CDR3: CASRTPRGSSYNEQFF; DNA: TGTGCCAGCAGGACGCCCAGGGGTAGCTCCTACAATGAGCAGTTCTTC
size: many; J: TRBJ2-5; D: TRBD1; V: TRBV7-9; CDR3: CASTPGQGFVRRETQYF; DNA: TGTGCCAGCACACCGGGACAGGGCTTTGTTCGGCGGGAGACCCAGTACTTC
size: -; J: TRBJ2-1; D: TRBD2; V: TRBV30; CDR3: CAWRSSGGAYNEQFF; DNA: TGTGCCTGGCGATCTAGCGGGGGGGCGTACAATGAGCAGTTCTTC
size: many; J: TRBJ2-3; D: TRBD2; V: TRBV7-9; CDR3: CASSFGTSGGEDTQYF; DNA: TGTGCCAGCAGCTTCGGGACTAGCGGGGGGGAAGATACGCAGTATTTT
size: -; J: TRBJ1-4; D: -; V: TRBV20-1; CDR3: CSARPGDKLFF; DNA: TGCAGTGCTAGACCGGGAGACAAACTGTTTTTT
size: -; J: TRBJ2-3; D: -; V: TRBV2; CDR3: CASTGGDTQYF; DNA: TGTGCCAGCACCGGCGGGGATACGCAGTATTTT
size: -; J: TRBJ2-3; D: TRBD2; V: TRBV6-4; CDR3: CASSDSASGGADTQYF; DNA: TGTGCCAGCAGTGACTCGGCTAGCGGGGGAGCAGATACGCAGTATTTT
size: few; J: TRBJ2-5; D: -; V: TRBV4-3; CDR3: CASSQAGVQETQYF; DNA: TGCGCCAGCAGCCAAGCGGGGGTCCAAGAGACCCAGTACTTC
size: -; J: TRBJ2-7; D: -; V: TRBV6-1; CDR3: CASSAGLQAGTWEQYF; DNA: TGTGCCAGCAGTGCCGGGTTGCAAGCAGGGACGTGGGAGCAGTACTTC
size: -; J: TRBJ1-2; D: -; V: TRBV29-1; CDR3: CSVVKGNYGYTF; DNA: TGCAGCGTTGTGAAGGGTAACTATGGCTACACCTTC
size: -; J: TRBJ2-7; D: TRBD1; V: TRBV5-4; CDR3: CASSLDRGESSYEQYF; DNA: TGTGCCAGCAGCTTGGACAGGGGGGAGAGCTCCTACGAGCAGTACTTC
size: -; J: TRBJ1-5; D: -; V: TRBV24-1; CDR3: CATSDIEGTQPQHF; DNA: TGTGCCACCAGTGATATCGAGGGGACTCAGCCCCAGCATTTT
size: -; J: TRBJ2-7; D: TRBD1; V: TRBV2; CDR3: CASSGETGSYEQYF; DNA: TGTGCCAGCAGTGGGGAGACAGGGTCCTACGAGCAGTACTTC